This TCR beta chain was sequenced in a study of cytomegalovirus exposure and HLA in healthy donors. Regarding the study as a whole: V- and J-gene trimming in TCR beta was tied to a missense DCLRE1C variant by an analysis performed later. What a later analysis reportedly showed was that an Asian-associated ancestry cluster had fewer N-insertions than the approximately 670-donor mean. Earlier analysis found most TCR beta V segments productive about 87% or about 30% of the time. The later analysis indicated that the majority of CMV-associated TCR beta chains appeared HLA-restricted.

Per the germline V gene, CDR1 is SGHTA and CDR2 is FQGNSA. The CDR3 contains 16 residues. V lost 3 bases and J lost 4; bases outside the gene matches: 8. Remarks on this clone: Antigen unknown.

Primers: 60 Vbeta forward and 13 Jbeta reverse. This table comes from immunoSEQ multiplex PCR, and its TCRdb copy is limited to in-frame clones, with some not included. Of about 200,000 clones in the sample, roughly four fifths were seen once. Sequenced material: PBMCs. The rearrangement links TRBV7-2 to TRBJ2-2; TRBD2 matches 7 bases. This sequence was found in a woman aged 40 to 50 in good health and CMV-seronegative. CDR3 bases: TGTGCCAGCAGCTTTGTCGGGAGGATTCTCACCGGGGAGCTGTTTTTT. This codes for CASSFVGRILTGELFF.